A selection of T cell receptor beta chains follows, all from one sample in a study of T cell responses to AZD1222 COVID-19 vaccine. The repertoire was sequenced with immunoSEQ multiplex PCR; TCRdb's copy has only in-frame clones and lacks some. Counted here are approximately 200,000 clones, around 94% occurring once; the ten biggest clones make up around 1.7%. The sample here was peripheral blood, taken 28 days after the second dose of the MenACWY control vaccine. The receptors shown here come from an adult who received the MenACWY meningococcal vaccine as a control. Each CDR3 is given with its conserved first and last residue. The D gene is left open where the match is weak. Clone sizes are given selectively: once, few, many, or a class where the clone is expanded.

v_gene	abundance	d_gene	j_gene	CDR3nt	CDR3aa
TRBV5-1	NA	NA	TRBJ2-5	TGCGCCAGCAGCTTGGCGGGGGGCTGGGAGACCCAGTACTTC	CASSLAGGWETQYF
TRBV23-1	once	NA	TRBJ1-2	TGCGCCAGCAGGCGGAACTATTTTCGCCCCTATGGCTACACCTTC	CASRRNYFRPYGYTF
TRBV18	once	TRBD1	TRBJ1-2	TGTGCCAGCTCACCTCTGGACAGGGCGCCCGTTGGCTACACCTTC	CASSPLDRAPVGYTF
TRBV11-1	NA	NA	TRBJ1-5	TGTGCCAGCAGCTCCTCAGGGTTGGGTCAGCCCCAGCATTTT	CASSSSGLGQPQHF
TRBV19	NA	TRBD1	TRBJ2-3	TGTGCCAGTAGTATTGTAGGGGGCTCCACAGATACGCAGTATTTT	CASSIVGGSTDTQYF
TRBV6-5	NA	TRBD1	TRBJ2-7	TGTGCCAGCAGTTACTCGACAGGGGTTTTCAACGAGCAGTACTTC	CASSYSTGVFNEQYF
TRBV27	few	NA	TRBJ1-5	TGTGCCAGCAGTGTGGGGGCTGCTCAGCCCCAGCATTTT	CASSVGAAQPQHF
TRBV15	NA	NA	TRBJ1-2	TGTGCCACCAGCAACCTACAACCGGGACGGCCGCAGTATGGCTACACCTTC	CATSNLQPGRPQYGYTF
TRBV7-9	NA	NA	TRBJ1-6	TGTGCCAGCAGCTTATGGAGGGCGCAGTCTAATTCACCCCTCCACTTT	CASSLWRAQSNSPLHF
TRBV6-5	NA	TRBD2	TRBJ2-7	TGTGCGATATCCTCGGGAGGATACTACGAGCAGTACTTC	CAISSGGYYEQYF
TRBV18	NA	TRBD1	TRBJ1-4	TGTGCCAGCTCACCCGGGACAGGGGCCACTAATGAAAAACTGTTTTTT	CASSPGTGATNEKLFF
TRBV10-2	NA	TRBD2	TRBJ2-7	TGCGCCAGCAGTGAAAGCGGGGGGAATGACGAGCAGTACTTC	CASSESGGNDEQYF
TRBV24-1	NA	NA	TRBJ1-1	TGTGCCACCAGTGGGCTGAACACTGAAGCTTTCTTT	CATSGLNTEAFF
TRBV4-1	NA	NA	TRBJ2-5	TGCGCCAGCAGCCAAGATCCAGGGGCAGAGACCCAGTACTTC	CASSQDPGAETQYF
TRBV10-2	once	NA	TRBJ2-7	TGCGCCAGCAGTGCTTCCTCAGGGTTTCGCTACGAGCAGTACTTC	CASSASSGFRYEQYF
TRBV5-1	NA	NA	TRBJ2-6	TGCGCCAGCAGCTTGGCCCCTTCCGGGTCTTACGGCTCTGGGGCCAACGTCCTGACTTTC	CASSLAPSGSYGSGANVLTF
TRBV30	NA	NA	TRBJ2-2	TGTGCCTGGAGTACAGGACAGCGGCACACCGGGGAGCTGTTTTTT	CAWSTGQRHTGELFF
TRBV15	NA	NA	TRBJ1-4	TGTGCCACCAGCAGAACCCTACAGGGCGCTAATGAAAAACTGTTTTTT	CATSRTLQGANEKLFF
TRBV5-1	once	TRBD1	TRBJ2-2	TGCGCCAGCAGCCGGGACAGGGGGCCGAACACCGGGGAGCTGTTTTTT	CASSRDRGPNTGELFF
TRBV27	NA	TRBD2	TRBJ2-3	TGTGCCAGCAGTTTACCCTCGGGAGGGACAGATACGCAGTATTTT	CASSLPSGGTDTQYF
TRBV5-1	NA	NA	TRBJ2-2	TGCGCCAGCAGCTACGGAGCAGGAGGGGAGGCGAACACCGGGGAGCTGTTTTTT	CASSYGAGGEANTGELFF
TRBV18	NA	NA	TRBJ1-5	TGTGCCAGCTCACCACGGGAGGGGTTCAATCAGCCCCAGCATTTT	CASSPREGFNQPQHF
TRBV4-2	NA	NA	TRBJ2-6	TGTGCCAGCACGTCTAGTGGGGCCAACGTCCTGACTTTC	CASTSSGANVLTF
TRBV18	NA	NA	TRBJ2-1	TGTGCCAGCTCACCACCGGAGGGCTACAATGAGCAGTTCTTC	CASSPPEGYNEQFF
TRBV28	once	NA	TRBJ2-7	TGTGCCAGCAGAAACCAGGGGGGGGAGCAGTACTTC	CASRNQGGEQYF
TRBV27	NA	NA	TRBJ2-5	TGTGCCAGCAGTTCAAATCCACTCCTGGAGACCCAGTACTTC	CASSSNPLLETQYF
TRBV5-4	NA	TRBD2	TRBJ2-7	TGTGCCAGCAGCTTGGGACTAGCGGCCGACGAGCAGTACTTC	CASSLGLAADEQYF
TRBV15	NA	NA	TRBJ2-7	TGTGCCACCAGCAGACCCGACAGACGAGAGCAGTACTTC	CATSRPDRREQYF
TRBV12-3/TRBV12-4	once	NA	TRBJ1-1	TGTGCCAGCACCCTCGGGTATGGCACTGAAGCTTTCTTT	CASTLGYGTEAFF
TRBV6-5	NA	NA	TRBJ2-7	TGTGCCAGCAGTTCTACAGGACCTCTCTCCGAGCAGTACTTC	CASSSTGPLSEQYF
TRBV5-1	once	TRBD1	TRBJ2-5	TGCGCCAGCAGCGGTTTACAGGGGGCTCAAGAGACCCAGTACTTC	CASSGLQGAQETQYF
TRBV18	NA	NA	TRBJ1-1	TGTGCCAGCTCACGAGGAGAGAACACTGAAGCTTTCTTT	CASSRGENTEAFF
TRBV6-2/TRBV6-3	few	NA	TRBJ2-7	TGTGCCAGCAGTTTCTCCGTCTACGAGCAGTACTTC	CASSFSVYEQYF
TRBV2	NA	NA	TRBJ1-2	TGTGCCAGCAGTGTCACGAACTATGGCTACACCTTC	CASSVTNYGYTF
TRBV5-5	NA	NA	TRBJ1-5	TGTGCCAGCAGCTTCACCGCCCTAGAGGGTCAGCCCCAGCATTTT	CASSFTALEGQPQHF
TRBV4-3	NA	NA	TRBJ1-1	TGCGCCAGCAGCCAAGATAGAACTGAAGCTTTCTTT	CASSQDRTEAFF
TRBV5-8	NA	TRBD1	TRBJ2-3	TGTGCCAGCAGCAGACGACAGGGGGCAAGGGATACGCAGTATTTT	CASSRRQGARDTQYF
TRBV7-9	NA	TRBD1	TRBJ2-7	TGTGCCAGCAGCACAACGGGACAGGGGGACTACGAGCAGTACTTC	CASSTTGQGDYEQYF
TRBV24-1	once	TRBD2	TRBJ2-1	TGTGCCACCGGGACTAACAATGAGCAGTTCTTC	CATGTNNEQFF
TRBV9	NA	NA	TRBJ2-2	TGTGCCAGCGGAGGGGGTCACACCGGGGAGCTGTTTTTT	CASGGGHTGELFF
TRBV6-5	NA	NA	TRBJ2-7	TGTGCCAGCAGTTACGGCGAACTCTACGAGCAGTACTTC	CASSYGELYEQYF
TRBV7-3	few	NA	TRBJ1-2	TGTGCCAGCAGCTTAACGCCGGAAAACTATGGCTACACCTTC	CASSLTPENYGYTF
TRBV23-1	NA	NA	TRBJ1-5	TGCGCCAGCAGTCCGTTTCTGAGGTACCTCAATCAGCCCCAGCATTTT	CASSPFLRYLNQPQHF
TRBV5-6	NA	TRBD1	TRBJ2-7	TGTGCCAGCAGCTGGACAGGGGGGTACGAGCAGTACTTC	CASSWTGGYEQYF
TRBV28	NA	TRBD1	TRBJ2-7	TGTGCCAGCAGTCTGGACAGGGTCAGCTCCTACGAGCAGTACTTC	CASSLDRVSSYEQYF
TRBV5-4	NA	NA	TRBJ1-1	TGTGCCAGCAGCAGTTGGGGGGACACTGAAGCTTTCTTT	CASSSWGDTEAFF